A selection of T cell receptor beta chains follows, all from one sample in a study of circulating tumor DNA in untreated peripheral T-cell lymphoma. Using immunoSEQ multiplex PCR, the repertoire was profiled, and TCRdb retains in-frame clones only, with some absent. The data contain a few thousand clones, 50% to 75% of them singletons. The sequencing sample was made of tumor tissue. These TCRs come from a human donor with peripheral T-cell lymphoma. Both conserved end residues are part of each CDR3. D genes are given only for firm matches. Expanded clones are given a class, and other clones once, few, many or no size at all.

v_call,j_call,clone_size,d_call,cdr3_aa,cdr3_nt
TRBV6-8,TRBJ1-6,few,.,CASSSGDYSPLHF,TGTGCCAGCAGTTCCGGGGACTACTCACCCCTCCACTTT
TRBV14,TRBJ1-3,.,TRBD1,CASSTQGAAGNTIYF,TGTGCCAGCAGCACCCAGGGGGCCGCTGGAAACACCATATATTTT
TRBV6-8,TRBJ2-1,.,.,CASSPPSGGPDNEQFF,TGTGCCAGCAGTCCACCGTCGGGGGGCCCTGACAATGAGCAGTTCTTC
TRBV10-2,TRBJ2-5,.,TRBD2,CASSEFSGETQYF,TGCGCCAGCAGTGAGTTTAGCGGGGAGACCCAGTACTTC
TRBV19,TRBJ1-3,.,TRBD1,CASRDSLKVPGNTIYF,TGTGCCAGCAGGGACAGCCTCAAGGTCCCTGGAAACACCATATATTTT
TRBV7-1,TRBJ2-5,.,.,CASSADLGETQYF,TGTGCCAGCAGCGCCGACCTAGGGGAGACCCAGTACTTC
TRBV6-8,TRBJ1-6,.,.,CASSDSSQQDNSPLHF,TGTGCCAGCAGTGACTCCAGCCAGCAGGATAATTCACCCCTCCACTTT
TRBV29-1,TRBJ2-5,.,.,CSVARAKETQYF,TGCAGCGTTGCGCGGGCGAAAGAGACCCAGTACTTC
TRBV23-1,TRBJ1-5,.,TRBD1,CASNGQGNQPQHF,TGCGCCAGCAACGGACAGGGCAATCAGCCCCAGCATTTT
TRBV19,TRBJ1-2,few,TRBD1,CASQWGQSYGYTF,TGTGCCAGTCAATGGGGACAGAGCTATGGCTACACCTTC
TRBV18,TRBJ2-6,.,TRBD1,CASSPLPVGQGAGANVLTF,TGTGCCAGCTCACCACTACCGGTAGGACAGGGTGCCGGGGCCAACGTCCTGACTTTC
TRBV6-8,TRBJ1-6,few,.,CASSFVLSYNSPLHF,TGTGCCAGCAGCTTCGTTCTCTCCTATAATTCACCCCTCCACTTT
TRBV25-1,TRBJ2-7,.,.,CASSERGTYEQYF,TGTGCCAGCAGTGAACGGGGGACCTACGAGCAGTACTTC
TRBV6-8,TRBJ1-3,.,.,CASSVTRQVGNTIYF,TGTGCCAGCAGTGTTACCCGACAGGTCGGAAACACCATATATTTT
TRBV19,TRBJ2-1,.,TRBD2,CASSIASPGGLRNEQFF,TGTGCCAGTAGTATTGCGTCTCCGGGGGGGCTGCGTAATGAGCAGTTCTTC
TRBV4-1,TRBJ2-1,.,.,CASSPLIGLNEQFF,TGCGCCAGCAGCCCTCTGATAGGGTTAAATGAGCAGTTCTTC
TRBV19,TRBJ1-1,once,.,CASSIVGEGTEAFF,TGTGCCAGTAGTATAGTCGGAGAAGGGACTGAAGCTTTCTTT
TRBV5-1,TRBJ2-7,.,.,CASSVDSPSAYEQYF,TGCGCCAGCAGCGTCGACAGCCCTTCAGCCTACGAGCAGTACTTC
TRBV27,TRBJ1-2,.,TRBD1,CASSFSGQGGYGYTF,TGTGCCAGCAGTTTCTCGGGACAGGGTGGCTATGGCTACACCTTC
TRBV6-4,TRBJ1-1,.,.,CASSYLGGDEAFF,TGTGCCAGCAGTTACCTCGGGGGGGATGAAGCTTTCTTT
TRBV19,TRBJ1-6,.,.,CASTQQTGLSPLHF,TGTGCCAGTACCCAACAGACAGGATTGTCACCCCTCCACTTT
TRBV19,TRBJ1-1,.,.,CASVKRAGAMTEAFF,TGTGCCAGTGTCAAGAGGGCAGGGGCCATGACTGAAGCTTTCTTT
TRBV6-8,TRBJ2-7,.,.,CASKGGYPNYEQYF,TGTGCCAGCAAAGGCGGCTACCCTAACTACGAGCAGTACTTC
TRBV19,TRBJ2-5,.,.,CASSIEGAVGETQYF,TGTGCCAGTAGTATAGAAGGAGCAGTCGGGGAGACCCAGTACTTC
TRBV6-8,TRBJ2-7,.,.,CASSAGRTFDEQYF,TGTGCCAGCAGTGCTGGACGGACATTCGACGAGCAGTACTTC
TRBV6-8,TRBJ2-5,large,.,CASSGGGPQETQYF,TGTGCCAGCAGTGGTGGAGGGCCCCAAGAGACCCAGTACTTC
TRBV6-8,TRBJ1-4,medium-sized,.,CASSYSGDLSEKLFF,TGTGCCAGCAGTTACTCTGGGGACCTCAGTGAAAAACTGTTTTTT
TRBV6-8,TRBJ1-1,few,.,CASSHSGTEAFF,TGTGCCAGCAGCCACTCTGGGACTGAAGCTTTCTTT
TRBV29-1,TRBJ2-4,.,.,CSVGEVTAKNIQYF,TGCAGCGTCGGAGAGGTTACGGCCAAAAACATTCAGTACTTC
TRBV14,TRBJ1-1,.,TRBD1,CASSRRTGSTEAFF,TGTGCCAGCAGCCGCCGGACAGGGAGCACTGAAGCTTTCTTT